Below, 25 T cell receptor beta chains from the same sample are listed, as sequenced in a study of OX40 agonist ivuxolimab in advanced cancers. Generated by immunoSEQ multiplex PCR, the TCRdb table keeps only in-frame clones and is missing some. This sample has 13,000 to 15,000 clones, with around four fifths found just once. The starting material was CD4+ or CD8+ T cells sorted from blood, obtained in a trial of the OX40 agonist ivuxolimab. These receptor sequences come from an adult with an advanced solid tumor such as melanoma, head and neck, liver or kidney cancer.

V is TRBV9 and J is TRBJ2-5, with a tentative D call TRBD2 (5 bases). Per germline, CDR1 SGDLS and CDR2 YYNGEE. Trimming left V 3 bases short and J 3 bases short, with 24 bases between. The CDR3 sequence is 18 residues long. CDR3 residues: CASSAPEEWGAVEETQYF. For the CDR3, the DNA is TGTGCCAGCAGCGCCCCAGAGGAGTGGGGAGCGGTAGAAGAGACCCAGTACTTC.

The chain recombines TRBV7-9 with TRBJ1-1; no definite D call. This CDR3 has 11 amino acids. Trimming removed 1 base at V and 8 bases at J, with 5 bases between. Germline loops: CDR1 SEHNR, CDR2 FQNEAQ (reference sequence). CDR3 in amino acids: CASSLGQEAFF. CDR3 nucleotide sequence: TGTGCCAGCAGCTTAGGCCAGGAAGCTTTCTTT. Filled out from reference TRBV7-9 and TRBJ1-1, the complete variable domain reads DTGVSQNPRHKITKRGQNVTFRCDPISEHNRLYWYRQTLGQGPEFLTYFQNEAQLEKSRLLSDRFSAERPKGSFSTLEIQRTEQGDSAMYLCASSLGQEAFFGQGTRLTVV.

The V and J genes are TRBV6-5 and TRBJ2-1; either TRBD1 or TRBD2 may supply D (6 bases each). Germline CDR1 MNHEY, CDR2 SVGAGI. The CDR3 spans 12 residues. V lost 6 bases and J lost 9, with 12 bases in between. The DNA for the CDR3 is TGTGCCAGCAGGATCAGGGGAGGTGAGCAGTTCTTC. Translating it yields CASRIRGGEQFF.

The chain combines TRBV7-9 with TRBJ2-1, with 7 bases that match TRBD2. The V segment lost 11 bases and the J segment 3 bases; nucleotides outside the gene matches: 7. Germline CDR1 SEHNR, CDR2 FQNEAQ (reference sequence). CDR3 length: 13 amino acids. This CDR3 reads CAGGGSDYNEQFF. CDR3 DNA sequence: TGTGCCGGCGGCGGGAGTGACTACAATGAGCAGTTCTTC.

This clone came up once. V is TRBV9 and J is TRBJ2-7; 9 nucleotides line up with TRBD1. Germline V lookup: CDR1 SGDLS, CDR2 YYNGEE. Trimming at V came to 4 bases and at J to 2 bases, leaving 13 bases not matched to a gene. This CDR3 has 17 amino acids. CDR3 residues: CASSPAPRTGAAYEQYF. The CDR3 bases are TGTGCCAGCAGCCCAGCCCCGAGGACAGGGGCAGCCTACGAGCAGTACTTC.

This clone was counted a few times. A read error may produce the germline difference seen at one junction end. The CDR3 here is CATSFYGNEQFF. In nucleotides, the CDR3 is TGTGCCACCAGTTTCTACGGGAATGAGCAGTTCTTC. The chain couples TRBV28 to TRBJ2-1; the D is unclear. The CDR3 totals 12 residues. Germline V CDR1 and CDR2: MDHEN, SYDVKM.

The V gene is TRBV27, the J gene TRBJ2-3; 7 nucleotides agree with TRBD1. CDR3 size: 16 residues. Unmatched junction bases numbered 12, after V lost 7 bases and J lost 2 bases. Germline CDR1 and CDR2: MNHEY and SMNVEV (reference sequence). CDR3 coding DNA: TGTGCCAGCATCCCTAGGGTAGGGGGCCACACAGATACGCAGTATTTT. Translated: CASIPRVGGHTDTQYF.

This rearrangement joins TRBV11-2 to TRBJ2-7, with 7 bases fitting TRBD2. This CDR3 spans 14 amino acids. CDR1 is SGHAT and CDR2 is FQNNGV in the germline V gene. V shed 5 bases and J 7 bases; nucleotides not matched to a gene: 11. The CDR3 reads CASSPSGRLGEQYF. The CDR3, as DNA: TGTGCCAGCAGCCCTAGCGGCCGACTGGGGGAGCAGTACTTC.

The chain recombines TRBV5-8 with TRBJ1-5; possibly TRBD1 for D (6 bases). The germline CDR1 and CDR2 sequences are SGHTS and YDEGEE. The CDR3 is 16 residues long. V was cut by 0 bases and J by 0 bases, with 10 bases left in between. As DNA, the CDR3 is TGTGCCAGCAGCTTGGTTGGGGGGCCTAGCAATCAGCCCCAGCATTTT. Protein: CASSLVGGPSNQPQHF.

The CDR3 spells CASSELSGGASDTQYF. Written as DNA, the CDR3 is TGTGCCAGCAGTGAATTAAGCGGGGGGGCCTCAGATACGCAGTATTTT. The V gene is TRBV6-1, the J gene TRBJ2-3; 10 bases are shared with TRBD2. The CDR3 runs 16 residues. V shed 2 bases and J 4 bases; nucleotides not matched to a gene: 6. CDR1 and CDR2 from the germline V gene are MNHNS and SASEGT.

The chain carries TRBV4-3 and TRBJ2-5, with TRBD1 matching 7 bases. V lost 1 base, J lost 1 base, and 15 bases stayed unmatched. The CDR3 length is 19 residues. Germline CDR1 is LGHNA and CDR2 is YSLEER. This CDR3 is CASSQGGPRTGVAQETQYF. The CDR3 coding sequence is TGCGCCAGCAGCCAAGGGGGGCCGCGAACAGGGGTTGCCCAAGAGACCCAGTACTTC.

This clone occurred a few times. The chain employs TRBV19 and TRBJ1-5; no definite D call. CDR1 LNHDA and CDR2 SQIVND come from the germline V gene (reference sequence). Trimming removed 4 bases from V and 3 bases from J, with 4 bases in between. This CDR3 has 12 amino acids. The chain's CDR3 is CASSTYNQPQHF. The CDR3 DNA is TGTGCCAGTAGTACCTACAATCAGCCCCAGCATTTT.

The V and J genes are TRBV28 and TRBJ2-1; perhaps TRBD2 as D (5 bases). Germline values: CDR1 MDHEN, CDR2 SYDVKM. The V end lost 1 base, the J end lost 0 bases, and 10 bases lay between the germline ends. The CDR3 covers 16 residues. The CDR3 DNA reads as TGTGCCAGCAGTTTATTACCGGGATTCTCCTACAATGAGCAGTTCTTC. Its translation is CASSLLPGFSYNEQFF.

CDR3 amino acids: CASSPSLVAGVRYF. The CDR3 DNA follows: TGCGCCAGCAGCCCTTCATTGGTCGCGGGAGTACGATATTTT. The chain combines TRBV4-1 with TRBJ2-3, with 7 bases matching TRBD2. This CDR3 has 14 residues. CDR1 is MGHRA and CDR2 is YSYEKL in the germline V gene. With 4 bases clipped from V and 15 bases from J, the junction kept 16 bases outside the gene matches.

The chain carries TRBV7-9 and TRBJ2-3; the match to TRBD2 covers 11 bases. V shed 1 base and J 6 bases; nucleotides not matched to a gene: 6. CDR1 is SEHNR, CDR2 FQNEAQ, per germline (reference sequence). The CDR3 is 16 residues long. The CDR3 DNA follows: TGTGCCAGCAGCTTAGGTACTAGCGGGAGTTTGGATACGCAGTATTTT. Translated, it gives CASSLGTSGSLDTQYF.

The V gene is TRBV10-3, the J gene TRBJ2-1, with a tentative D call TRBD1 (6 bases). V was cut by 6 bases and J by 0 bases, with 15 bases left in between. CDR1 and CDR2 (germline): ENHRY, SYGVKD. This CDR3 has 16 amino acids. DNA of the CDR3: TGTGCCATCAGCGAGGACAGTAAGAGCTCCTACAATGAGCAGTTCTTC. It specifies CAISEDSKSSYNEQFF.

The chain joins TRBV27 to TRBJ2-5, with 7 bases fitting TRBD2. The CDR3 length is 13 residues. V gave up 6 bases and J gave up 5 bases; unmatched junction bases: 6. Germline CDR1 MNHEY, CDR2 SMNVEV (reference sequence). Written as DNA, the CDR3 is TGTGCCAGCAGCCTAGTCGGGGGGGAGACCCAGTACTTC. Translating gives CASSLVGGETQYF.

The chain uses TRBV7-6 and TRBJ1-1; 7 bases are shared with TRBD1. Germline CDR1 reads SGHVS; CDR2 reads FNYEAQ. V lost 3 bases and J lost 0; bases outside the gene matches: 4. This CDR3 contains 15 residues. CDR3 in DNA: TGTGCCAGCAGCTTCCTGACAGGGCTGAACACTGAAGCTTTCTTT. It encodes CASSFLTGLNTEAFF.

J is TRBJ1-1 and V is TRBV12-5, with no clear D. The V gene lost 6 bases and the J gene lost 4 bases, with 18 bases spanning the gap. The CDR3 extends over 15 amino acids. Germline CDR1 LGHNT, CDR2 FRNRAP. This CDR3 is CASGLIRAGFTEAFF. The CDR3 DNA reads TGTGCTAGTGGCCTAATACGGGCGGGGTTCACTGAAGCTTTCTTT.

The chain couples TRBV7-3 to TRBJ2-3; tentative D call: TRBD1 (6 bases). CDR3 length: 21 residues. Germline CDR1 is SGHTA and CDR2 is FQGTGA. Trimming took 1 base from V and 0 from J, leaving 26 bases between them. The CDR3 spells CASSLIRNPVEYRESTDTQYF. CDR3 sequence (DNA): TGTGCCAGCAGCTTAATTAGAAACCCTGTCGAGTACAGGGAGAGCACAGATACGCAGTATTTT. Complete variable domain (other parts from reference TRBV7-3 and TRBJ2-3): GAGVSQTPSNKVTEKGKYVELRCDPISGHTALYWYRQSLGQGPEFLIYFQGTGAADDSGLPNDRFFAVRPEGSVSTLKIQRTERGDSAVYLCASSLIRNPVEYRESTDTQYFGPGTRLTVL.

CDR3 residues: CASGRLEGNQPQHF. CDR3 nucleotides: TGTGCCAGCGGACGACTAGAGGGGAATCAGCCCCAGCATTTT. This rearrangement joins TRBV6-1 to TRBJ1-5; a weak D match, TRBD1 (5 bases). Germline CDR1 and CDR2: MNHNS and SASEGT. The CDR3 consists of 14 residues. The V end lost 8 bases, the J end lost 4 bases, and 15 bases lay between the germline ends.

This rearrangement joins TRBV4-3 to TRBJ2-7, with 10 bases aligning to TRBD2. Trimming took 1 base from V and 2 from J; bases not matched to a gene: 5. The CDR3 loop spans 16 amino acids. CDR1 and CDR2 (germline): LGHNA, YSLEER. The CDR3 protein is CASSQVAGGDTYEQYF. CDR3 in DNA: TGCGCCAGCAGCCAAGTAGCGGGGGGCGACACCTACGAGCAGTACTTC.

The chain combines TRBV4-3 with TRBJ1-1; TRBD1 aligns across 9 bases. The CDR3 has 18 amino acids. V gave up 0 bases and J gave up 0 bases; unmatched junction bases: 8. Germline-derived CDR1 and CDR2 are LGHNA and YSLEER. The CDR3: CASSQDLGTGLMNTEAFF. CDR3 bases: TGCGCCAGCAGCCAAGATCTCGGGACAGGGCTTATGAACACTGAAGCTTTCTTT.

This clone appeared once. The chain has TRBV7-9 and TRBJ2-2; D not resolved. Germline V gene lookup returns CDR1 SEHNR and CDR2 FQNEAQ (reference sequence). The CDR3 runs 14 residues. V lost 8 bases to trimming and J lost 6 bases, with 16 bases between them. CDR3 sequence: CASHNTTAAGELFF. CDR3 nucleotides: TGTGCCAGCCATAATACCACTGCCGCCGGGGAGCTGTTTTTT.

Only one count was recorded for this clone. This chain uses TRBV27 with TRBJ2-1; perhaps TRBD2 as D (6 bases). Germline V CDR1 and CDR2: MNHEY, SMNVEV (reference sequence). The CDR3 is 15 residues long. V lost 3 bases and J 3 bases, leaving 12 bases between the germline ends. For the CDR3, the DNA is TGTGCCAGCAGTTTGCTAGGCGGGGACTACAATGAGCAGTTCTTC. Its protein is CASSLLGGDYNEQFF.